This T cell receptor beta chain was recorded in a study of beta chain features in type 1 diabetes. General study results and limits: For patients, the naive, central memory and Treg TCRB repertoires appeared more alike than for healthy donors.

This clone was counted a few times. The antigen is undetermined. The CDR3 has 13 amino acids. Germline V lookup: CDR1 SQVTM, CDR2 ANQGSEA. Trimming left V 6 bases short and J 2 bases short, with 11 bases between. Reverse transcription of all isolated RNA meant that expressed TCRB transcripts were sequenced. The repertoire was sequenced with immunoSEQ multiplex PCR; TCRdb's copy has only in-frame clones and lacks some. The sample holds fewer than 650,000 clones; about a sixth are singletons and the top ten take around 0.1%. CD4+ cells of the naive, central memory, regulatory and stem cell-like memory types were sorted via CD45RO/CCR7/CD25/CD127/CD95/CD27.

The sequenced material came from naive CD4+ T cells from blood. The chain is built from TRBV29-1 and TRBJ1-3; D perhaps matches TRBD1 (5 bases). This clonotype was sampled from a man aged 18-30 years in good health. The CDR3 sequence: CSVRAGAGNTIYF. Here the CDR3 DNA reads TGCAGCGTCCGAGCGGGGGCTGGAAACACCATATATTTT.